This TCR beta chain was sequenced for a study of cytomegalovirus exposure and HLA in healthy donors. On the study more broadly: HLA-typed donors were the source of roughly 85 million unique TCRs held in an early data release.

Looked up from germline, CDR1 is SGHDT and CDR2 is YYEEEE. The CDR3 sequence is 16 residues long. J was trimmed by 3 bases and V by 4 bases; bases with no gene match: 6. On this clone itself: Its antigen is unknown.

The PCR contained 60 Vbeta and 13 Jbeta primers. Using immunoSEQ multiplex PCR, the repertoire was profiled, and TCRdb retains in-frame clones only, with some absent. The table shows about 190,000 clones, with more than 75% occurring only once. General study findings and limits: Most of the TCR beta V segments (in an earlier analysis) were productive either about 87% or about 30% of the time. Altogether, some 170 TCR beta chains were recorded as cytomegalovirus-associated.

The sequencing input was PBMCs. The clonotype was recovered from a man aged 25-45 years in good health and CMV-seronegative. V gene TRBV5-6 combines with J gene TRBJ1-6; 8 bases are a match to TRBD1. The DNA of the CDR3 is TGTGCCAGCAGCCGGACAGGGCAATTCTATAATTCACCCCTCCACTTT. Protein: CASSRTGQFYNSPLHF.